This paragraph reports one T cell receptor (beta chain). The antigen is undetermined. Germline CDR1 and CDR2: MNHNY and SVGAGI (reference sequence). This CDR3 has 16 amino acids. The V gene lost 2 bases and the J gene lost 4 bases, with 14 bases spanning the gap. The sample is drawn from a study of blood T cells in healthy people across ages. Study-wide results and caveats: Long-lived donors had more naive CD4+ cells and higher diversity than aged donors.

The second PCR ran roughly 6 to 11 cycles with a sample-barcoded 5' primer and J-beta primers. TCRdb re-derived calls from the 5' RACE reads in MiXCR, one entry per CDR3 protein. The repertoire holds 800,000 to 1,300,000 distinct CDR3 sequences, with approximately 25% as singletons. This sample also appeared in a second study, on T cells of mothers and their children.

The chain recombines TRBV6-6 with TRBJ2-2; D might be TRBD1 or TRBD2, each matching 6 bases. Material for sequencing was blood. This TCR derives from a girl aged 2-15 years in good health. The CDR3 bases are TGTGCCAGCAGTTACGGCTGGGGGGCCAGCACCGGGGAGCTGTTTTTT. Amino acids: CASSYGWGASTGELFF.